This entry lists 25 T cell receptor beta chains sequenced from one sample in a study of blood T cell repertoires in COVID-19. Here immunoSEQ multiplex PCR was the method, and the copy in TCRdb shows in-frame clones only, minus some. The sample holds over 30,000 clones, about 88% seen once. Sequenced input: peripheral blood. The receptor source for this set is a man in his sixties or seventies with active COVID-19.

CDR3 loop: CASSIRGQNSNQPQHF. The CDR3, as DNA: TGTGCCAGTAGTATTCGAGGGCAGAATAGCAATCAGCCCCAGCATTTT. V and J are TRBV19 and TRBJ1-5; D is undetermined. The length of the CDR3 is 16 residues. Germline V gene lookup returns CDR1 LNHDA and CDR2 SQIVND (reference sequence). Trimming removed 3 bases from V and 0 bases from J, with 12 bases in between.

This clone appeared a few times. The CDR3, as DNA: TGTGCCAGCAGCCAAGAATTTCGCGAGCAGTACTTC. Encoded protein: CASSQEFREQYF. The chain joins TRBV3-1 (or the pseudogene TRBV3-2) to TRBJ2-7; D not resolved. V was pared by 0 bases and J by 6 bases, with 6 bases between. CDR1 and CDR2 (germline): LGHDT, YNNKEL (reference sequence). CDR3 length: 12 amino acids.

The J gene is TRBJ2-4, the V gene TRBV4-1, with 8 bases fitting TRBD2. With V trimmed by 0 bases and J by 1 base, 14 bases remained unmatched. CDR3 length: 20 residues. CDR1 is MGHRA and CDR2 is YSYEKL in the germline V gene. CDR3 sequence: CASSQEAGGGGTAAKNIQYF. For the CDR3, the DNA is TGCGCCAGCAGCCAAGAGGCGGGAGGAGGGGGAACCGCGGCCAAAAACATTCAGTACTTC.

The chain combines TRBV4-1 with TRBJ1-5; 12 bases align to TRBD1. The ends lost 5 bases at V and 8 bases at J; junction bases unmatched: 7. The CDR3 totals 15 residues. Germline V gives CDR1 MGHRA, CDR2 YSYEKL. The DNA of the CDR3 is TGCGCCAGCAGCTCCGGGACAGGGGGCGCGAAGCCCCAGCATTTT. It is translated as CASSSGTGGAKPQHF.

The genes are TRBV28 and TRBJ1-1, with TRBD1 as a possible D gene (6 bases). The CDR3 runs 13 residues. V was pared by 8 bases and J by 1 base, with 11 bases between. The germline gives CDR1 MDHEN, CDR2 SYDVKM. CDR3 in DNA: TGTGCCAGCGGACTCAGGGGGAACACTGAAGCTTTCTTT. Translation: CASGLRGNTEAFF.

The chain employs TRBV15 and TRBJ1-3; the D is unclear. CDR1 and CDR2 (germline): LNHNV, YYDKDF (reference sequence). The CDR3 extends over 14 amino acids. V lost 0 bases and J 4 bases, leaving 7 bases between the germline ends. The CDR3 nucleotides are TGTGCCACCAGCAGAGATTTAGTCGGAAACACCATATATTTT. Its protein product is CATSRDLVGNTIYF. Combining the CDR3 with reference TRBV15 and TRBJ1-3 gives the whole variable domain DAMVIQNPRYQVTQFGKPVTLSCSQTLNHNVMYWYQQKSSQAPKLLFHYYDKDFNNEADTPDNFQSRRPNTSFCFLDIRSPGLGDTAMYLCATSRDLVGNTIYFGEGSWLTVV.

This chain connects TRBV6-5 to TRBJ2-3; 8 positions match TRBD2. V dropped 0 bases and J dropped 3; count of bases not matched to a gene: 5. This CDR3 region has 16 residues. In germline, CDR1 is MNHEY, CDR2 SVGAGI. CDR3 in DNA: TGTGCCAGCAGTTACTCGCGGCGGGAGGTAACAGATACGCAGTATTTT. Encoded protein: CASSYSRREVTDTQYF.

V is TRBV29-1 and J is TRBJ1-1; D is ambiguous. V shed 0 bases and J shed 0 bases, with 11 bases lying between them. The CDR3 consists of 15 residues. Germline CDR1 SQVTM, CDR2 ANQGSEA. Here the CDR3 DNA reads TGCAGCGTTGAAGACGGCGGGATGGTGAACACTGAAGCTTTCTTT. Residues: CSVEDGGMVNTEAFF.

The CDR3 nucleotides are TGTGCCAGCAATTCGGACACCGGGGAGCTGTTTTTT. The encoded protein is CASNSDTGELFF. The V gene is TRBV2, the J gene TRBJ2-2; no firm D call. The germline gives CDR1 SNHLY, CDR2 FYNNEI. The CDR3 is 12 residues long. Trimming removed 7 bases from V and 3 bases from J, with 6 bases in between.

The rearrangement links TRBV6-5 to TRBJ2-7, with TRBD1 identical over 7 bases. J lost 0 bases, V lost 10 bases, and 9 bases had no gene match. The CDR3 runs to 14 residues. In germline, CDR1 is MNHEY, CDR2 SVGAGI. The CDR3 reads CATAGGRYSYEQYF. The CDR3 coding sequence is TGTGCCACGGCAGGGGGTCGCTACTCCTACGAGCAGTACTTC.

This sequence joins TRBV18 and TRBJ1-3, with D possibly matching TRBD1 (6 bases). Per the germline V gene, CDR1 is KGHSH and CDR2 is LQKENI. This CDR3 is 16 amino acids long. The V end lost 6 bases, the J end lost 2 bases, and 17 bases lay between the germline ends. The CDR3 nucleotides read TGTGCCAGCTCTCAATCGGGGGGGGCGACTGGAAACACCATATATTTT. Amino acids: CASSQSGGATGNTIYF. Together with reference TRBV18 and TRBJ1-3, the CDR3 gives the full variable domain: NAGVMQNPRHLVRRRGQEARLRCSPMKGHSHVYWYRQLPEEGLKFMVYLQKENIIDESGMPKERFSAEFPKEGPSILRIQQVVRGDSAAYFCASSQSGGATGNTIYFGEGSWLTVV.

The rearrangement links TRBV10-3 to TRBJ2-1; maybe TRBD2 (6 bases). Trimming took 4 bases from V and 9 from J, leaving 19 bases between them. CDR3 length: 15 residues. Germline values: CDR1 ENHRY, CDR2 SYGVKD. The CDR3 nucleotides are TGTGCCATCAGTGTGGGGGTCGGAGAGGGACTTGAGCAGTTCTTC. Translating it yields CAISVGVGEGLEQFF.

The rearrangement joins TRBV27 to TRBJ1-5; tentatively, D is TRBD1 (5 bases). Between the trimmed V and J ends, which lost 6 bases and 2 bases, there was a span of 14 bases. The CDR3 length is 15 residues. Germline CDR1 reads MNHEY; CDR2 reads SMNVEV (reference sequence). The CDR3 protein is CASRGGNVGNQPQHF. In nucleotides, the CDR3 is TGTGCCAGCAGGGGGGGTAATGTGGGCAATCAGCCCCAGCATTTT.

This sequence joins TRBV28 and TRBJ2-5; 7 nucleotides align to TRBD1. J lost 2 bases, V lost 1 base, and 7 bases had no gene match. CDR3 size: 16 residues. CDR1 and CDR2 (germline): MDHEN, SYDVKM. In DNA, the CDR3 is TGTGCCAGCAGTTTATTGTCAGGGGGTCTACAAGAGACCCAGTACTTC. Translated: CASSLLSGGLQETQYF.

The genes are TRBV6-5 and TRBJ2-7, with TRBD2 matching 7 bases. Germline assignment: CDR1 MNHEY and CDR2 SVGAGI. There are 15 residues in the CDR3. The V segment lost 5 bases and the J segment 3 bases; nucleotides outside the gene matches: 10. The CDR3 DNA sequence: TGTGCCAGCAGTCTCTCGCCCGGGACTAACTACGAGCAGTACTTC. This sequence encodes CASSLSPGTNYEQYF.

The J gene is TRBJ2-1, the V gene TRBV14; 8 nucleotides agree with TRBD1. The trim removed 0 bases at V and 10 bases at J, leaving 5 bases unmatched. CDR3 length equals 14 residues. CDR1 and CDR2 from the germline V gene are SGHDN and FVKESK. The CDR3 sequence: CASSQEGRDREQFF. The CDR3 bases are TGTGCCAGCAGCCAAGAAGGGCGGGACAGGGAGCAGTTCTTC.

This rearrangement joins TRBV19 to TRBJ2-3; 7 nucleotides match TRBD1. CDR3 length equals 13 residues. Germline V gene lookup returns CDR1 LNHDA and CDR2 SQIVND (reference sequence). Unmatched junction bases numbered 9, after V lost 7 bases and J lost 8 bases. The CDR3 sequence is CASTGTVAGTQYF. As DNA, the CDR3 is TGTGCCAGTACCGGGACAGTGGCCGGTACGCAGTATTTT. The full variable domain, in which reference TRBV19 and TRBJ2-3 provide the parts outside the CDR3, is DGGITQSPKYLFRKEGQNVTLSCEQNLNHDAMYWYRQDPGQGLRLIYYSQIVNDFQKGDIAEGYSVSREKKESFPLTVTSAQKNPTAFYLCASTGTVAGTQYFGPGTRLTVL.

The chain recombines TRBV11-3 with TRBJ2-5; weak D call: TRBD1 (5 bases). Germline CDR1 reads SGHNT; CDR2 reads YENEEA. V shed 5 bases and J shed 1 base, with 8 bases lying between them. There are 13 residues in the CDR3. CDR3 sequence reads: CASSLDTQETQYF. CDR3 bases: TGTGCCAGCAGCCTGGACACCCAAGAGACCCAGTACTTC.

The chain has TRBV7-9 and TRBJ2-7; 8 nucleotides match TRBD1. V lost 5 bases and J lost 2; bases outside the gene matches: 5. Germline V gene sequence: CDR1 SEHNR, CDR2 FQNEAQ (reference sequence). This CDR3 is built from 14 residues. CDR3 DNA: TGTGCCAGCAGCCCCCGGGACAGGACCTACGAGCAGTACTTC. The encoded protein is CASSPRDRTYEQYF.

This clone appeared once. The chain has TRBV7-8 and TRBJ2-7, with a tentative D call TRBD2 (6 bases). V was shortened by 1 base and J by 3 bases, with 16 bases between the two germline ends. CDR1 is SGHVS, CDR2 FQNEAQ, per germline. The CDR3 has 16 residues. DNA for the CDR3: TGTGCCAGCAGCTTAGTTGGGGGGATCTCCCTCTACGAGCAGTACTTC. As protein: CASSLVGGISLYEQYF.

The gene calls are TRBV7-2 and TRBJ2-7; 8 nucleotides agree with TRBD2. The CDR3 covers 16 residues. V shed 2 bases, J shed 3 bases, and the junction held 9 bases outside the gene matches. The germline V gene encodes CDR1 SGHTA and CDR2 FQGNSA. DNA of the CDR3: TGTGCCAGCAGCTTAAGGTCGGGAGGGGGGATCTACGAGCAGTACTTC. Protein sequence: CASSLRSGGGIYEQYF. The full variable domain, rest sourced from reference TRBV7-2 and TRBJ2-7, is GAGVSQSPSNKVTEKGKDVELRCDPISGHTALYWYRQSLGQGLEFLIYFQGNSAPDKSGLPSDRFSAERTGGSVSTLTIQRTQQEDSAVYLCASSLRSGGGIYEQYFGPGTRLTVT.

V and J are TRBV2 and TRBJ1-5; 7 bases fit TRBD1. Per the germline V gene, CDR1 is SNHLY and CDR2 is FYNNEI. CDR3 length: 15 residues. Unmatched junction bases numbered 6, after V lost 4 bases and J lost 3 bases. The chain's CDR3 is CASSASTGPNQPQHF. Here the CDR3 DNA reads TGTGCCAGCAGTGCGTCGACAGGGCCCAATCAGCCCCAGCATTTT.

This chain uses TRBV27 with TRBJ2-3; TRBD2 agrees at 12 bases. V lost 6 bases and J lost 5; bases outside the gene matches: 6. This CDR3 has 15 amino acids. Germline V lookup: CDR1 MNHEY, CDR2 SMNVEV (reference sequence). For the CDR3, the DNA is TGTGCCAGCAGAATCGGACTAGCGGGATTAGATACGCAGTATTTT. Translating it yields CASRIGLAGLDTQYF.

The chain is built from TRBV4-3 and TRBJ1-2; the match to TRBD1 covers 8 bases. After removal of 3 bases from V and 4 bases from J, the junction contained 7 bases not matched to a gene. The CDR3 runs 15 residues. CDR1 is LGHNA, CDR2 YSLEER, per germline. In nucleotides, the CDR3 is TGCGCCAGCAGCCAGGAACCGGGACAGGTCTATGGCTACACCTTC. Translation: CASSQEPGQVYGYTF.

The sample holds a few counts of this clone. V and J are TRBV5-4 and TRBJ1-5, with a weak D call TRBD1 (5 bases). Trimming cost V 4 bases and J 0 bases, with 11 bases left between them. CDR1 and CDR2 (germline): SGHNT, YYREEE (reference sequence). This CDR3 spans 15 amino acids. CDR3: CASSADRYSNQPQHF. CDR3 coding DNA: TGTGCCAGCAGCGCCGACAGATATAGCAATCAGCCCCAGCATTTT.